This T cell receptor beta chain was sequenced for a study of blood T cell repertoires in COVID-19. Study information: Material from acute and convalescent COVID-19 was sourced from the United States, Italy and Spain.

Authors' methods: Reference gene primer amplification yielded estimated nucleated cell counts. TCRdb keeps only in-frame clones here, not all; method: immunoSEQ multiplex PCR. V and J calls and clone size are given by that table; D and trimming were obtained from the DNA. The sample shows 70,000 to 100,000 clones, 70% to 90% of them seen only once. This CDR3 has 15 residues. V lost 5 bases to trimming and J lost 7 bases, with 18 bases between them. Germline V gives CDR1 SGHTA, CDR2 FQGNSA. The chain joins TRBV7-2 to TRBJ2-1, with a tentative D call TRBD2 (6 bases). The receptor's source is a woman aged 80 or older with acute or convalescent COVID-19. Sequenced: peripheral blood. The CDR3 loop reads CASSLRDPPGNEQFF. Here the CDR3 DNA reads TGTGCCAGCAGCCTGCGGGACCCGCCGGGGAATGAGCAGTTCTTC. The whole variable domain, remainder taken from reference TRBV7-2 and TRBJ2-1, is GAGVSQSPSNKVTEKGKDVELRCDPISGHTALYWYRQSLGQGLEFLIYFQGNSAPDKSGLPSDRFSAERTGGSVSTLTIQRTQQEDSAVYLCASSLRDPPGNEQFFGPGTRLTVL.